One sample yielded the 30 T cell receptor beta chains listed below, sequenced in a study of HIV-infected patients and healthy controls. Whole blood was used without fractionation, so all unsorted peripheral T cells were included. Reverse transcription used around 500 ng RNA and constant-region primers for alpha and beta. Alpha and beta chain libraries were made separately by chain-specific third strand synthesis with multiplexing indices. A single record per CDR3 protein comes from TCRdb applying MiXCR to the 5' RACE reads. Of under 10,000 distinct CDR3 sequences in the sample, under 6.5% were seen once. Sequencing was carried out using blood. The source of these receptors is an adult in good health.

Relative to its sample, this clonotype is medium-sized. This sequence joins TRBV6-5 and TRBJ2-7, with D perhaps assigned TRBD1 or TRBD2 (5 bases each). Germline CDR1 is MNHEY and CDR2 is SVGAGI. V lost 6 bases and J lost 2, with 8 bases in between. This CDR3 region has 12 residues. This CDR3 reads CASRGDAYEQYF. The DNA for the CDR3 is TGTGCCAGCAGGGGGGACGCCTACGAGCAGTACTTC.

This clonotype was seen repeatedly, ten times or more. This chain uses TRBV6-6 with TRBJ1-3; D remains ambiguous. The length of the CDR3 is 12 residues. Per the germline V gene, CDR1 is MNHNY and CDR2 is SVGAGI (reference sequence). V shed 2 bases and J shed 3 bases, with 2 bases lying between them. The CDR3 here is CASSYGGNTIYF. The CDR3 bases are TGTGCCAGCAGTTACGGTGGAAACACCATATATTTT.

This clonotype has a count of ten or more. V gene TRBV3-1 combines with J gene TRBJ2-1; D is tentatively TRBD1 or TRBD2 (5 bases each). Trimming removed 0 bases at V and 6 bases at J, with 18 bases between. The CDR3 is 17 residues long. Germline CDR1 LGHDT, CDR2 YNNKEL (reference sequence). The CDR3 loop is CASSQDPPGQAGNEQFF. CDR3 DNA: TGTGCCAGCAGCCAAGATCCACCGGGGCAGGCGGGCAATGAGCAGTTCTTC.

This chain uses TRBV2 with TRBJ2-7; D remains ambiguous. V was cut by 1 base and J by 5 bases, with 3 bases left in between. This CDR3 is 11 amino acids long. Germline V lookup: CDR1 SNHLY, CDR2 FYNNEI. This CDR3 reads CASSEEDEQYF. As DNA, the CDR3 is TGTGCCAGCAGTGAAGAGGACGAGCAGTACTTC.

Judged by abundance, this clonotype is medium-sized. V is TRBV7-9 and J is TRBJ1-1; D unclear. V lost 5 bases and J 0 bases, leaving 7 bases between the germline ends. The CDR3 has 13 amino acids. Germline V CDR1 and CDR2: SEHNR, FQNEAQ (reference sequence). DNA of the CDR3: TGTGCCAGCAGCCAGTCACTGAACACTGAAGCTTTCTTT. Protein product: CASSQSLNTEAFF.

This clonotype was observed many times. J is TRBJ1-1 and V is TRBV5-5; 7 bases map to TRBD1. Germline V gives CDR1 SGHKS, CDR2 YYEKEE (reference sequence). The CDR3 is 13 residues long. V shed 2 bases, J shed 3 bases, and the junction held 1 base outside the gene matches. The CDR3 DNA is TGTGCCAGCAGCTTAACAGGGGACACTGAAGCTTTCTTT. This gives the protein CASSLTGDTEAFF.

This clonotype is labeled as medium-sized. This chain links TRBV12-3 or TRBV12-4 with TRBJ1-1; D is undetermined. This CDR3 contains 13 residues. Trimming pared 6 bases from V and 5 bases from J, leaving 13 bases between. The CDR3 nucleotides read TGTGCCAGCAGACGGACGTTGGGGACTGAAGCTTTCTTT. Protein sequence: CASRRTLGTEAFF.

This clonotype was found many times. The chain combines TRBV4-3 with TRBJ2-1; D not certain. The CDR3 runs 18 residues. Deletions cut 0 bases from V and 2 bases from J, with 17 bases between. CDR1 is LGHNA, CDR2 YSLEER, per germline. The CDR3 coding sequence is TGCGCCAGCAGCCAAGACTATCCGAGCGAATATACCTACAATGAGCAGTTCTTC. Translation gives CASSQDYPSEYTYNEQFF.

This clonotype rates as medium-sized. The genes are TRBV6-2 or TRBV6-3 and TRBJ2-2; D perhaps matches TRBD2 (6 bases). The CDR3 loop spans 14 amino acids. V lost 9 bases and J lost 3, with 14 bases in between. Germline V CDR1 and CDR2: MNHEY, SVGEGT. CDR3 residues: CASSSGDDTGELFF. CDR3 bases: TGTGCCAGTTCATCGGGAGACGACACCGGGGAGCTGTTTTTT.

This clonotype qualifies as medium-sized. The rearrangement uses TRBV28 and TRBJ2-7, with 9 positions matching TRBD2. Germline CDR1 MDHEN, CDR2 SYDVKM. CDR3 length equals 15 residues. Unmatched junction bases numbered 5, after V lost 3 bases and J lost 2 bases. The DNA for the CDR3 is TGTGCCAGCAGTTTTGCGGGAGGGGAAACCTACGAGCAGTACTTC. Protein: CASSFAGGETYEQYF.

By its share, this clonotype is medium-sized (0.01 to 0.1%). This chain joins TRBV29-1 and TRBJ1-5; 7 bases match TRBD1. The J segment lost 2 bases and the V segment lost 6 bases, leaving 7 bases of the junction unmatched. Germline V lookup: CDR1 SQVTM, CDR2 ANQGSEA. The CDR3 is made up of 14 amino acids. DNA for the CDR3: TGCAGCGTCCTGACCACAGGGGGCAATCAGCCCCAGCATTTT. Translation: CSVLTTGGNQPQHF.

In this sample, this clonotype is medium-sized. The chain employs TRBV5-1 and TRBJ2-7; no firm D call. CDR1 SGHRS and CDR2 YFSETQ come from the germline V gene. Between the trimmed V and J ends, which lost 5 bases and 3 bases, there was a span of 18 bases. This CDR3 comprises 15 residues. CDR3 nucleotide sequence: TGCGCCAGCAGTAACGCCGAGCTTTCGAGCTACGAGCAGTACTTC. This gives the protein CASSNAELSSYEQYF. The full variable domain, completed using reference TRBV5-1 and TRBJ2-7, is KAGVTQTPRYLIKTRGQQVTLSCSPISGHRSVSWYQQTPGQGLQFLFEYFSETQRNKGNFPGRFSGRQFSNSRSEMNVSTLELGDSALYLCASSNAELSSYEQYFGPGTRLTVT.

This clonotype is judged medium-sized. V is TRBV14 and J is TRBJ1-1, with TRBD1 as a possible D gene (6 bases). The CDR3 loop spans 14 amino acids. Trimming left V 3 bases short and J 5 bases short, with 13 bases between. CDR1 SGHDN and CDR2 FVKESK come from the germline V gene. The CDR3 nucleotides read TGTGCCAGCAGCCACTCGGGGGGCAGAACTGAAGCTTTCTTT. As protein: CASSHSGGRTEAFF.

This clonotype is medium-sized by share. The chain employs TRBV9 and TRBJ2-3; 8 nucleotides align to TRBD2. Trimming took 3 bases from V and 6 from J; bases not matched to a gene: 12. Germline values: CDR1 SGDLS, CDR2 YYNGEE. The CDR3 runs to 16 residues. The CDR3: CASSAQAGADADTQYF. The CDR3 DNA sequence: TGTGCCAGCAGCGCTCAAGCGGGGGCGGATGCCGATACGCAGTATTTT. The entire variable domain, with the rest obtained from reference TRBV9 and TRBJ2-3, is as follows: DSGVTQTPKHLITATGQRVTLRCSPRSGDLSVYWYQQSLDQGLQFLIQYYNGEERAKGNILERFSAQQFPDLHSELNLSSLELGDSALYFCASSAQAGADADTQYFGPGTRLTVL.

Notes on this clonotype: One end of the junction does not line up with germline, which may come from a read error. The J gene is TRBJ2-3, the V gene TRBV7-7; 8 positions match TRBD1. Per the germline V gene, CDR1 is SSHAT and CDR2 is FNYEAQ (reference sequence). CDR3 length equals 14 residues. The CDR3 coding sequence is TGTGCTAGCAGCCCGGGACAGGGCACAGATACGCAGTATTTT. Encoded protein: CASSPGQGTDTQYF.

This clonotype was observed many times. This chain connects TRBV7-8 to TRBJ1-4; the match to TRBD1 covers 7 bases. Losses at the gene ends were 1 base for V and 0 bases for J; bases not matched to a gene: 8. Germline V gene data show CDR1 as SGHVS and CDR2 as FQNEAQ. The CDR3 is made up of 18 amino acids. The CDR3 region is CASSLEGATSATNEKLFF. DNA for the CDR3: TGTGCCAGCAGCTTAGAGGGGGCGACGAGTGCAACTAATGAAAAACTGTTTTTT.

In its sample, this clonotype was seen many times. The genes are TRBV2 and TRBJ2-7; D may be TRBD2 (6 bases). This CDR3 is 17 amino acids long. V was shortened by 3 bases and J by 0 bases, with 18 bases between the two germline ends. Germline CDR1 is SNHLY and CDR2 is FYNNEI. The CDR3 loop is CASSDSGLSISSYEQYF. CDR3 DNA sequence: TGTGCCAGCAGTGATTCGGGACTTTCTATTAGCTCCTACGAGCAGTACTTC.

V usage is TRBV6-5 and J usage is TRBJ2-7, with D maybe TRBD1 (5 bases). The CDR3 is 13 amino acids. From germline, CDR1 is MNHEY and CDR2 SVGAGI. V dropped 0 bases and J dropped 7 bases, with 10 bases sitting between them. The CDR3 bases are TGTGCCAGCAGTTACTCGACAGTCAGGGAGCAGTACTTC. The encoded protein is CASSYSTVREQYF.

This clonotype is labeled medium-sized. The chain couples TRBV15 to TRBJ1-1; D possibly corresponds to TRBD1 (5 bases). Germline V gives CDR1 LNHNV, CDR2 YYDKDF (reference sequence). This CDR3 has 15 residues. V shed 2 bases and J shed 3 bases, with 13 bases lying between them. The CDR3 region has the DNA TGTGCCACCAGCAGACGGGCAGGGACCTACACTGAAGCTTTCTTT. The encoded protein is CATSRRAGTYTEAFF. The full variable domain, with the rest looked up from reference TRBV15 and TRBJ1-1, is DAMVIQNPRYQVTQFGKPVTLSCSQTLNHNVMYWYQQKSSQAPKLLFHYYDKDFNNEADTPDNFQSRRPNTSFCFLDIRSPGLGDTAMYLCATSRRAGTYTEAFFGQGTRLTVV.

By share, this clonotype ranks as medium-sized. V usage is TRBV2 and J usage is TRBJ2-2; maybe TRBD2 (6 bases). Germline V lookup: CDR1 SNHLY, CDR2 FYNNEI. This CDR3 region has 15 residues. V was pared by 4 bases and J by 6 bases, with 15 bases between. DNA of the CDR3: TGTGCCAGCAGTGGGGGCAGGAGGGGTCCCGGGGAGCTGTTTTTT. This codes for CASSGGRRGPGELFF.

This clonotype showed up many times. The chain is built from TRBV7-9 and TRBJ2-1; D not certain. The CDR3 is 13 residues long. Trimming cost V 1 base and J 7 bases, with 8 bases left between them. The germline CDR1 and CDR2 sequences are SEHNR and FQNEAQ (reference sequence). In DNA, the CDR3 is TGTGCCAGCAGCTTAGAGACGCGGAATGAGCAGTTCTTC. As protein: CASSLETRNEQFF.

This clonotype showed up just a few times. The chain links TRBV12-3 or TRBV12-4 to TRBJ2-2, with 10 bases aligning to TRBD2. The V and J ends lost 6 bases and 7 bases, in that order; junction bases with no gene match: 2. The CDR3 contains 13 residues. CDR3 sequence: CASSGTSVGELFF. The CDR3 coding sequence is TGTGCCAGCAGCGGGACTAGCGTCGGGGAGCTGTTTTTT.

This clonotype was counted at least ten times. The rearrangement uses TRBV5-4 and TRBJ1-1; TRBD1 matches at 8 bases. Germline trimming cut 4 bases from V and 2 bases from J; bases unmatched to any gene: 10. This CDR3 contains 16 residues. CDR1 and CDR2 from the germline V gene are SGHNT and YYREEE (reference sequence). Here the CDR3 reads CASSRDLSGGNTEAFF. The CDR3 nucleotides read TGTGCCAGCAGCCGTGACTTATCAGGGGGCAACACTGAAGCTTTCTTT.

V is TRBV6-5 and J is TRBJ2-5, with a possible D match to TRBD1 (5 bases). The V and J ends lost 0 bases and 3 bases respectively, with 5 bases between them. Germline V CDR1 and CDR2: MNHEY, SVGAGI. The CDR3 totals 13 residues. CDR3 in amino acids: CASSYSDKETQYF. CDR3 in DNA: TGTGCCAGCAGTTACTCGGACAAAGAGACCCAGTACTTC.

This chain links TRBV2 with TRBJ2-3; TRBD2 is a possible D gene (6 bases). The germline V gene encodes CDR1 SNHLY and CDR2 FYNNEI. This CDR3 contains 12 residues. Deletions cut 8 bases from V and 6 bases from J, with 12 bases between. This chain's CDR3 is CASRLEVDTQYF. The CDR3 DNA follows: TGTGCCAGCCGACTAGAGGTTGATACGCAGTATTTT.

This clonotype appeared many times. V usage is TRBV10-3 and J usage is TRBJ2-3, with D unclear. The ends were cut back, 10 bases at V and 0 bases at J, with 8 bases in the middle. CDR3 length: 12 amino acids. The germline gives CDR1 ENHRY, CDR2 SYGVKD. CDR3: CATASSTDTQYF. The CDR3 nucleotides read TGTGCCACAGCGTCTAGCACAGATACGCAGTATTTT.

This clonotype has a count of ten or more. The rearrangement joins TRBV20-1 to TRBJ2-3; TRBD1 aligns across 11 bases. Looked up from germline, CDR1 is DFQATT and CDR2 is SNEGSKA (reference sequence). The CDR3 is 15 amino acids. J lost 2 bases, V lost 6 bases, and 7 bases had no gene match. In nucleotides, the CDR3 is TGCAGTGCCCCGGACAGGGGGCGAAACACAGATACGCAGTATTTT. This codes for CSAPDRGRNTDTQYF.

This clonotype came up many times. V usage is TRBV7-8 and J usage is TRBJ2-7; D tentatively reads TRBD1 or TRBD2 (5 bases each). This CDR3 has 14 amino acids. Trimming removed 5 bases at V and 1 base at J, with 12 bases between. CDR1 is SGHVS and CDR2 is FQNEAQ in the germline V gene. For the CDR3, the DNA is TGTGCCAGCAGCAACCGGGACGGATCCTACGAGCAGTACTTC. Amino acid sequence: CASSNRDGSYEQYF.

This clonotype is judged medium-sized (0.01 to 0.1%). The chain couples TRBV28 to TRBJ2-1; D is undetermined. Germline V CDR1 and CDR2: MDHEN, SYDVKM. Trimming removed 8 bases at V and 2 bases at J, with 25 bases between. The CDR3 has 18 amino acids. The CDR3 DNA sequence: TGTGCCAGCTCTCTAGGCCTGAGGAGCGCCACAACCTACAATGAGCAGTTCTTC. This gives the protein CASSLGLRSATTYNEQFF.

This clonotype was recorded a few times. This chain joins TRBV30 and TRBJ2-3; D remains unclear. CDR3 size: 12 residues. V gave up 2 bases and J gave up 2 bases, with 5 bases separating them. The germline gives CDR1 GTSNPN, CDR2 SVGIG (reference sequence). As DNA, the CDR3 is TGTGCCTGGAGTAAGCACACAGATACGCAGTATTTT. Translation: CAWSKHTDTQYF.